This T cell receptor (beta chain) was captured in a study of blood T cell repertoires in COVID-19. Whole-study context: There were acute and convalescent COVID-19 samples, and they came from the United States, Italy and Spain. T cells, B-cell-depleted T cells, or PBMCs provided the cDNA or gDNA that served as material.

Germline V lookup: CDR1 ENHRY, CDR2 SYGVKD. The CDR3 runs to 12 residues. The trim removed 7 bases at V and 7 bases at J, leaving 5 bases unmatched. The authors' processing: Cell counts per sample came from amplifying reference gene primers. Some clones are missing from TCRdb's copy, which holds only in-frame ones; the method was immunoSEQ multiplex PCR. V, J and clone size were drawn from that table, and D and trimming were deduced from the DNA. The sample holds about 99,000 clones; about four fifths are singletons and the top ten take about 2%. The table lists this clone with a count of one. The chain carries TRBV10-3 and TRBJ1-2; 8 bases fit TRBD1. The receptor's source is a man between 65 and 85 years old with active or convalescent COVID-19. The source material was peripheral blood. Written as DNA, the CDR3 is TGTGCCATCACCCCAGGGGGCGTTGGCTACACCTTC. It is translated as CAITPGGVGYTF.